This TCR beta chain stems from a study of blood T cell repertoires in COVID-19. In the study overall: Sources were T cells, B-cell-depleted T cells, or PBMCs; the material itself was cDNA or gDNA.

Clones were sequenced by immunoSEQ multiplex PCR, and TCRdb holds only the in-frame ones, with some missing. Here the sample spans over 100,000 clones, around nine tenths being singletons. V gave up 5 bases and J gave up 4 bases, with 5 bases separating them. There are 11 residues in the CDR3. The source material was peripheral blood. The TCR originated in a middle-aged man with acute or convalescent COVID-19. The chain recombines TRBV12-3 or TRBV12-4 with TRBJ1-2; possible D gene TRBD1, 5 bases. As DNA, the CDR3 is TGTGCCAGCAGTACAGGCTATGGCTACACCTTC. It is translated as CASSTGYGYTF.